Reported below is one T cell receptor beta chain. The antigen is unknown. Quantitative 5'-RACE with molecular barcodes produced the TCR beta libraries. Via MiXCR, TCRdb re-called the 5' RACE reads, giving one row per CDR3 protein. The sample carries under 950,000 distinct CDR3 sequences, over 15% recorded once. This record belongs to a study of CD8 T cells in ankylosing spondylitis. Study outcomes and limitations: As for the disease-linked clones, they showed a CD8+ phenotype and occurred at relatively low frequencies in peripheral blood. Blood from ankylosing spondylitis patients appeared to carry a characteristic eight-variant TCR beta motif.

Germline V gives CDR1 GTSNPN, CDR2 SVGIG (reference sequence). V shed 8 bases and J shed 4 bases, with 20 bases lying between them. This CDR3 has 14 amino acids. The source is a male donor with ankylosing spondylitis. The chain recombines TRBV30 with TRBJ1-2; tentatively, D is TRBD1 (5 bases). The sample consisted of blood, either unsorted or a sorted T cell fraction (not recorded which). CDR3 protein: CATVEGLGGYGYTF. The CDR3 bases are TGTGCCACAGTAGAGGGGCTCGGAGGCTATGGCTACACCTTC.